The rows below give T cell receptor beta chains drawn from one sample of a study of T-cell memory formation after mild COVID-19. MiXCR was run by TCRdb on the 5' RACE reads, yielding one entry per CDR3 protein. The sample yields hundreds of thousands of distinct CDR3 sequences, 20% to 25% seen once. Sequencing was carried out using PBMCs or a T cell subset sorted from them (not recorded which). These receptors all come from an adult woman who had mild COVID-19 (a few samples of this study predate the infection). Cell type and time point are not known. Both conserved end residues are part of each CDR3. Each record gives: D gene, J gene, clone size, V gene, CDR3 protein, CDR3 DNA. D genes are given only for firm matches. Some rows mark clone size as missing; the rest say once, few, many or name a class of expanded clone.

.,TRBJ2-1,few,TRBV7-8,CASSLLAISSYNEQFF,TGTGCCAGCAGCTTACTAGCGATAAGCTCCTACAATGAGCAGTTCTTC
TRBD1,TRBJ1-6,.,TRBV12-3/TRBV12-4,CASTTSRDRGRSPLHF,TGTGCCAGCACTACATCCCGGGACAGGGGGCGTTCACCCCTCCACTTT
.,TRBJ2-1,few,TRBV7-2,CASSTDYTSYNEQFF,TGTGCCAGCAGTACGGACTACACCTCCTACAATGAGCAGTTCTTC
TRBD2,TRBJ2-7,.,TRBV12-3/TRBV12-4,CASRIGLAGPSYEQYF,TGTGCCAGCAGAATCGGACTAGCGGGGCCCTCCTACGAGCAGTACTTC
.,TRBJ1-4,.,TRBV25-1,CASTAAFHEKLFF,TGTGCCAGCACGGCAGCGTTTCATGAAAAACTGTTTTTT
TRBD2,TRBJ2-7,few,TRBV9,CASSVGKEGTSGEQYF,TGTGCCAGCAGCGTAGGAAAGGAGGGAACTAGCGGGGAGCAGTACTTC
TRBD2,TRBJ2-7,.,TRBV7-9,CASSLGLAGAPAYEQYF,TGTGCCAGCTCCCTAGGGCTAGCGGGAGCCCCCGCCTACGAGCAGTACTTC
TRBD2,TRBJ2-7,.,TRBV5-1,CASRLTSGSEYEQYF,TGCGCCAGCAGACTGACTAGCGGGAGTGAGTACGAGCAGTACTTC
.,TRBJ2-7,few,TRBV15,CATSSETDRDYGVEQYF,TGTGCCACCAGCAGTGAAACGGACAGGGACTACGGGGTCGAGCAGTACTTC
TRBD2,TRBJ2-1,few,TRBV7-9,CASSFPGGGSSSYNEQFF,TGTGCCAGCAGCTTCCCGGGAGGGGGATCTTCCTCCTACAATGAGCAGTTCTTC
TRBD2,TRBJ2-7,few,TRBV20-1,CSASPGLAGEKQYF,TGCAGTGCTTCTCCGGGACTAGCGGGAGAAAAGCAGTACTTC
.,TRBJ2-7,few,TRBV5-1,CASSFHGDYEQYF,TGCGCCAGCAGCTTCCACGGGGACTACGAGCAGTACTTC
.,TRBJ2-1,.,TRBV7-9,CASSLAGPTSLDEQFF,TGTGCCAGCAGCTTAGCCGGTCCAACTAGCCTCGATGAGCAGTTCTTC
.,TRBJ1-6,few,TRBV5-6,CASSLESGHNSPLHF,TGTGCCAGCAGCTTGGAGTCCGGACATAATTCACCCCTCCACTTT
TRBD1,TRBJ2-6,few,TRBV24-1,CATSTGAGANVLTF,TGTGCCACCAGTACAGGGGCTGGGGCCAACGTCCTGACTTTC
.,TRBJ2-7,.,TRBV4-3,CASSQVWSSYEQYF,TGCGCCAGCAGCCAAGTATGGTCGTCCTACGAGCAGTACTTC
TRBD1,TRBJ2-7,few,TRBV12-3/TRBV12-4,CASRHHTGGAAYEQYF,TGTGCCAGCAGACACCATACAGGGGGCGCAGCCTACGAGCAGTACTTC
.,TRBJ2-1,many,TRBV5-1,CASSPSGSHPVF,TGCGCCAGCAGCCCCAGCGGAAGCCATCCGGTCTTC
.,TRBJ2-7,few,TRBV24-1,CATSDWVENEQYF,TGTGCCACCAGTGATTGGGTAGAGAACGAGCAGTACTTC
.,TRBJ2-5,few,TRBV12-3/TRBV12-4,CASSLTTQETQYF,TGTGCCAGCAGTTTAACCACGCAAGAGACCCAGTACTTC
.,TRBJ2-7,many,TRBV10-3,CAISEDREAYEQYF,TGTGCCATCAGTGAGGACAGGGAGGCCTACGAGCAGTACTTC
TRBD1,TRBJ1-2,.,TRBV9,CASSKGQGRNYGYTF,TGTGCCAGCAGCAAAGGACAGGGACGCAACTATGGCTACACCTTC
.,TRBJ2-7,few,TRBV5-1,CASSLGDAYEQYF,TGCGCCAGCAGCTTGGGCGATGCCTACGAGCAGTACTTC
TRBD1,TRBJ1-2,.,TRBV20-1,CSARDGTENYGYTF,TGCAGTGCTAGAGATGGGACAGAGAACTATGGCTACACCTTC
.,TRBJ1-2,.,TRBV4-3,CASSQDRLTLNYGYTF,TGCGCCAGCAGCCAAGATCGATTGACGTTAAACTATGGCTACACCTTC
.,TRBJ2-3,few,TRBV12-3/TRBV12-4,CASSLVQADTQYF,TGTGCCAGCAGTTTGGTGCAGGCGGATACGCAGTATTTT
.,TRBJ2-2,few,TRBV3-1,CASTPGGTGHTGELFF,TGTGCCAGCACTCCGGGAGGGACAGGGCACACCGGGGAGCTGTTTTTT
.,TRBJ1-2,.,TRBV27,CASSPDSTIYGYTF,TGTGCCAGCAGCCCGGACAGCACTATCTATGGCTACACCTTC
TRBD1,TRBJ2-3,.,TRBV7-9,CASSPGDRWMDTQYF,TGTGCCAGCAGCCCCGGGGACAGGTGGATGGATACGCAGTATTTT
.,TRBJ2-3,few,TRBV7-8,CASSIPTGRRSTDTQYF,TGTGCCAGCAGCATACCGACGGGGCGGCGCAGCACAGATACGCAGTATTTT
.,TRBJ1-2,many,TRBV7-2,CASSLDPQQGGYTF,TGTGCCAGCAGCTTAGACCCCCAGCAGGGCGGCTACACCTTC
.,TRBJ2-1,many,TRBV7-8,CASSDSIGRRSYNEQFF,TGTGCCAGCAGCGATTCAATAGGGCGGCGCTCCTACAATGAGCAGTTCTTC
.,TRBJ1-1,.,TRBV7-9,CASSTPVGAPEAFF,TGTGCCAGCAGCACCCCCGTTGGTGCCCCCGAAGCTTTCTTT
TRBD1,TRBJ1-6,.,TRBV10-3,CAISQDRADSPLHF,TGTGCCATCAGTCAGGACAGGGCTGATTCACCCCTCCACTTT
.,TRBJ2-7,.,TRBV7-2,CASSSLGPPGEQYF,TGTGCCAGCAGCTCATTGGGCCCCCCGGGCGAGCAGTACTTC
.,TRBJ2-2,.,TRBV7-2,CASKAGPNTGELFF,TGTGCCAGCAAGGCGGGACCGAACACCGGGGAGCTGTTTTTT